This TCR beta chain was identified in a study of tumor-infiltrating lymphocytes in localized non-small cell lung cancer. With 4 bases removed from V and 3 bases from J, the gap between germline ends came to 10 bases. The CDR3 length is 14 residues. Germline-derived CDR1 and CDR2 are MDHEN and SYDVKM. Produced via immunoSEQ multiplex PCR; TCRdb's table is partial and in-frame only. The sample holds 11,000 to 15,000 clones, around two thirds seen once. This sequence joins TRBV28 and TRBJ2-1; either TRBD1 or TRBD2 may fit D (5 bases each). This receptor was obtained from a human donor with non-small cell lung cancer. The sequencing sample was made of uninvolved lung tissue not adjacent to the tumor. CDR3 residues: CASSWGTYYNEQFF. Here the CDR3 DNA reads TGTGCCAGCAGTTGGGGGACCTACTACAATGAGCAGTTCTTC. Based on the CDR3 plus reference TRBV28 and TRBJ2-1, the full variable domain is DVKVTQSSRYLVKRTGEKVFLECVQDMDHENMFWYRQDPGLGLRLIYFSYDVKMKEKGDIPEGYSVSREKKERFSLILESASTNQTSMYLCASSWGTYYNEQFFGPGTRLTVL.